This record covers a single TCR beta chain. The method was immunoSEQ multiplex PCR; TCRdb's version includes in-frame clones alone and lacks a portion of them. The sample holds approximately 92,000 clones, around 72% seen once. These data come from a study of blood T cell repertoires in COVID-19. Study overall: Samples of COVID-19 (acute and convalescent) were obtained from the United States, Italy and Spain. PBMCs, B-cell-depleted T cells, or T cells provided the cDNA or gDNA that made up the material.

The clonotype comes from a woman aged 60-75 years in a cohort sampled during active or convalescent COVID-19. Sequenced material: peripheral blood.

The CDR3 sequence is CASAGVQPHEKLFF. CDR3 in DNA: TGTGCCAGCGCGGGGGTACAGCCCCATGAAAAACTGTTTTTT. The chain has TRBV10-3 and TRBJ1-4; TRBD1 might be the D (5 bases). V was pared by 10 bases and J by 6 bases, with 18 bases between. CDR3 size: 14 residues. Germline CDR1 and CDR2: ENHRY and SYGVKD.